This is a list of T cell receptor beta chains from one sample in a study of blood T cells in healthy people across ages. MiXCR was run by TCRdb on the 5' RACE reads, yielding one entry per CDR3 protein. The table lists about 1.7 million distinct CDR3 sequences, about 30% of them singletons, with 7% to 9% in the top ten. Material for sequencing was blood. These receptors all stem from a woman aged 25 to 39 in good health. Each CDR3 is given with its conserved first and last residue. The order of the fields is clone size, V gene, D gene, J gene, CDR3 DNA, CDR3 protein. The D gene is left open where the match is weak. Only part of the rows carry a size: once, few, many, or a class if the clone is expanded.

few	TRBV10-3	NA	TRBJ2-7	TGTGCCATCAGTGATATAACCTACGAGCAGTACTTC	CAISDITYEQYF
many	TRBV29-1	NA	TRBJ2-1	TGCAGCGTTCACGGACAGTTTCTGGACAATGAGCAGTTCTTC	CSVHGQFLDNEQFF
NA	TRBV7-9	NA	TRBJ1-1	TGTGCCAGCAGCTTGACCCTCCCTGGGAACACTGAAGCTTTCTTT	CASSLTLPGNTEAFF
many	TRBV20-1	NA	TRBJ2-3	TGCAGTGCTGGTTCGGCAGGATTCACAGATACGCAGTATTTT	CSAGSAGFTDTQYF
few	TRBV10-3	NA	TRBJ2-1	TGTGCCATCAGTGACCCGGGACCGCGCTCCTACAATGAGCAGTTCTTC	CAISDPGPRSYNEQFF
many	TRBV4-1	NA	TRBJ2-7	TGCGCCAGCAGCCCGTTTAGGTCGACCTACGAGCAGTACTTC	CASSPFRSTYEQYF
NA	TRBV2	TRBD2	TRBJ2-3	TGTGCCAGCAGAAGACTAGCGGGGGACTACACAGATACGCAGTATTTT	CASRRLAGDYTDTQYF
NA	TRBV10-3	TRBD2	TRBJ2-1	TGTGCTATCAGTGACACTAGCGGGAAGAACAATGAGCAGTTCTTC	CAISDTSGKNNEQFF
NA	TRBV2	NA	TRBJ2-1	TGTGCCAGCAGACCTACTTCCGGGGGGCAGTTCTTC	CASRPTSGGQFF
few	TRBV7-9	NA	TRBJ2-1	TGTGCCAGCATACTACTACGGGGCAATGAGCAGTTCTTC	CASILLRGNEQFF
many	TRBV10-3	TRBD1	TRBJ2-7	TGTGCCACCGGGTCTCGAGACAGGGACGCCGAGCAGTACTTC	CATGSRDRDAEQYF
NA	TRBV5-1	NA	TRBJ1-6	TGCGCCAGCAGCTTGCGTCAGAAAGGAGATAATTCACCCCTCCACTTT	CASSLRQKGDNSPLHF
few	TRBV19	TRBD1	TRBJ2-2	TGTGCCAGTAGTACCAGGGGGCTTACCGGGGAGCTGTTTTTT	CASSTRGLTGELFF
NA	TRBV6-5	NA	TRBJ2-1	TGTGCCAGCAGCTGGACTGTCAGCTCCTACAATGAGCAGTTCTTC	CASSWTVSSYNEQFF
few	TRBV7-3	TRBD2	TRBJ2-1	TGTGCCAGCAGCGCAACTAGCGGGGGGATGAATGAGCAGTTCTTC	CASSATSGGMNEQFF
NA	TRBV20-1	NA	TRBJ1-4	TGCAGTGCTCTCGGGGTAGGGGGTAAACGGTTTTTT	CSALGVGGKRFF
NA	TRBV19	NA	TRBJ2-3	TGTGCCAGCGCCCGAAGCACAGATACGCAGTATTTT	CASARSTDTQYF
NA	TRBV6-5	TRBD2	TRBJ2-1	TGTGCCAGCAGGGGAGCGGGGCCTACCTACAATGAGCAGTTCTTC	CASRGAGPTYNEQFF
NA	TRBV29-1	NA	TRBJ2-3	TGCAGCGTTGTTTGGTGGGGCGTGGGAGATACGCAGTATTTT	CSVVWWGVGDTQYF
NA	TRBV5-6	NA	TRBJ2-7	TGTACCAGCAGCTTGAGGGAGTCGACGGAACGGCAGTACTTC	CTSSLRESTERQYF
NA	TRBV12-3/TRBV12-4	TRBD2	TRBJ2-7	TGTGCCAGCAGTTTGCGTAACTTTTTGCGGGAGGGCGCTGTGCAGTACTTC	CASSLRNFLREGAVQYF
NA	TRBV9	TRBD1	TRBJ2-5	TGTGCCAGCAGCGCCTACAGGGGGCCCTTCCAAGAGACCCAGTACTTC	CASSAYRGPFQETQYF
few	TRBV7-9	NA	TRBJ2-5	TGTGCCAGCAGCTCATGGGGAAGGGAACGAGAGACCCAGTACTTC	CASSSWGRERETQYF
many	TRBV12-3/TRBV12-4	TRBD1	TRBJ1-2	TGTGCCAGCAGTTTGAGACAGGGGGTGCGCGGCTACACCTTC	CASSLRQGVRGYTF
NA	TRBV7-2	TRBD2	TRBJ2-2	TGTGCCAGCAGCTTCGGCGGGGGGGCCGGTGGCGGGGAGCTGTTTTTT	CASSFGGGAGGGELFF
NA	TRBV24-1	NA	TRBJ2-1	TGTGCCACCAGTGATAGCGGAGTGGGTGAGCAGTTCTTC	CATSDSGVGEQFF
NA	TRBV6-1	NA	TRBJ2-1	TGTGCCAGCACGCAGTCTTCCTACTCCTACAATGAGCAGTTCTTC	CASTQSSYSYNEQFF
NA	TRBV24-1	NA	TRBJ2-1	TGTGCCACCAGTGACCCCACGGAGAGCTCCTACAATGAGCAGTTCTTC	CATSDPTESSYNEQFF
few	TRBV7-9	TRBD1	TRBJ1-2	TGTGCCAGCAGTCCCAGCGGGATCGGGACAGACTATGGCTACACCTTC	CASSPSGIGTDYGYTF
many	TRBV9	TRBD1	TRBJ2-1	TGTGCCAGCAGCGTAGTGACAGGGACCTACAATGAGCAGTTCTTC	CASSVVTGTYNEQFF
many	TRBV7-3	TRBD1	TRBJ2-1	TGTGCCAGCAGCCTGAGCGGGACAGGGAGGAATGAGCAGTTCTTC	CASSLSGTGRNEQFF
NA	TRBV20-1	NA	TRBJ1-1	TGCAGTGCTCAGGTCAGGCGGCAGAACACTGAAGCTTTCTTT	CSAQVRRQNTEAFF
NA	TRBV7-2	NA	TRBJ2-1	TGTGCCAGCCGGGACTCTCTCAGGGAGCAGTTCTTC	CASRDSLREQFF
many	TRBV4-1	NA	TRBJ1-2	TGCGCCAGCAGCCAAGATGAAAATAAGGGGCGCGAGCGTGGCTACACCTTC	CASSQDENKGRERGYTF
once	TRBV2	NA	TRBJ1-5	TGTGCCAGCAGTGACGCGGTCAATCAGCCCCAGCATTTT	CASSDAVNQPQHF
NA	TRBV12-3/TRBV12-4	NA	TRBJ2-7	TGTGCCAGCAGTTGGCATGAGCGGACCCAGGGGCAGTACTTC	CASSWHERTQGQYF
once	TRBV12-3/TRBV12-4	NA	TRBJ1-4	TGTGCCAGCAGTACCGGGACCTCTAATGAAAAACTGTTTTTT	CASSTGTSNEKLFF
many	TRBV7-9	TRBD1	TRBJ2-1	TGTGCCTCTCACAGGGGGAACTACAATGAGCAGTTCTTC	CASHRGNYNEQFF
NA	TRBV10-1	NA	TRBJ2-3	TGCGCCAGCAGTGATGGCATCGGAGATACGCAGTATTTT	CASSDGIGDTQYF
NA	TRBV6-5	NA	TRBJ1-5	TGTGCCAGCAGTTACGGTCGCGGTTATCAGCCCCAGCATTTT	CASSYGRGYQPQHF
few	TRBV5-1	NA	TRBJ1-4	TGCGCCAGCAGCTCGCAGGGTTTAGGGGGGAATGAAAAACTGTTTTTT	CASSSQGLGGNEKLFF
few	TRBV10-3	NA	TRBJ2-2	TGTGCCATCGGCCCCGGGTACACCGGGGAGCTGTTTTTT	CAIGPGYTGELFF
NA	TRBV5-1	NA	TRBJ2-1	TGCGCCAGCAGCTTGGCCATCATGAAAGAGACCCAGTTCTTC	CASSLAIMKETQFF
few	TRBV29-1	TRBD1	TRBJ1-1	TGCAGCGTCAGCACGGGACAGCAAACCTTGAACACTGAAGCTTTCTTT	CSVSTGQQTLNTEAFF
few	TRBV20-1	TRBD2	TRBJ2-3	TGCAGTTGGGGGGGGGGCACAGATACGCAGTATTTT	CSWGGGTDTQYF
few	TRBV28	NA	TRBJ2-3	TGTGCCAGCGCCTCCCCCTCCTCGGTAGATACGCAGTATTTT	CASASPSSVDTQYF
many	TRBV12-3/TRBV12-4	TRBD1	TRBJ2-1	TGTGCCAGCAGTCAAAACAGGGGGCTTAATGAGCAGTTCTTC	CASSQNRGLNEQFF
NA	TRBV13	NA	TRBJ2-7	TGTGCCAGCAGCCGCGGTAGCGGCTACGAGCAGTACTTC	CASSRGSGYEQYF
few	TRBV6-5	NA	TRBJ2-5	TGTGCCAGCAGTTACGATGGCGGAGGAGGGGGAAAGACCCAGTACTTC	CASSYDGGGGGKTQYF
few	TRBV15	NA	TRBJ2-3	TGTGCCACCAGCAGAGATTCTTTTGTGGGGGAATCTGTCACAGATACGCAGTATTTT	CATSRDSFVGESVTDTQYF
many	TRBV29-1	NA	TRBJ2-7	TGCAGCGTTGAAACCCAGCACTCCTACGAGCAGTACTTC	CSVETQHSYEQYF